This T cell receptor beta chain was identified in a study of T cell repertoires in cytomegalovirus infection. About the research overall: Public TCR beta signatures were indicative of both CMV infection and a matching HLA type.

In its sample, this clonotype was seen a few times. Its matching antigen is unknown. Germline V gene lookup returns CDR1 SEHNR and CDR2 FQNEAQ (reference sequence). The CDR3 spans 15 residues. Losses at the gene ends were 0 bases for V and 2 bases for J; bases not matched to a gene: 2. In TCRdb, the reads were re-called with MiXCR into one record per CDR3 protein. This table holds approximately 180,000 distinct CDR3 sequences, 17% found once. Study-level points and caveats: Dominant in the ex vivo response were TCR beta clonotypes restricted by HLA-C and specific for CMV.

Input material: CD8+ T cells from PBMCs. The TCR was taken from a human donor in good health (CMV status not recorded). Some clones in this sample may be carry-over from other donors' samples. This chain uses TRBV7-9 with TRBJ2-7, with TRBD1 matching 9 bases. In DNA form, the CDR3 reads TGTGCCAGCAGCTTAGCGGGACAGGGACCCTACGAGCAGTACTTC. Protein sequence: CASSLAGQGPYEQYF.